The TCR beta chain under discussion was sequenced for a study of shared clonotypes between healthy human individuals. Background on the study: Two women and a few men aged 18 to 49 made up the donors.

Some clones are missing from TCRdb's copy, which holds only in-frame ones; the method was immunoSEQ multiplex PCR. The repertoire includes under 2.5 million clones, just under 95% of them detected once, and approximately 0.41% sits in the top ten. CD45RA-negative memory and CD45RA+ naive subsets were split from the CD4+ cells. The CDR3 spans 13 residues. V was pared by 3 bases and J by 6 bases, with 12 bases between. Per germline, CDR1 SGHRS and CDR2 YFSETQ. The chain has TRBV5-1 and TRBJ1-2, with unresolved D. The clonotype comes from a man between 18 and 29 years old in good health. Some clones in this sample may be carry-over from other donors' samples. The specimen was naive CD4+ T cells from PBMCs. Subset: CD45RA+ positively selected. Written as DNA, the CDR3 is TGCGCCAGCAGCTCGGACCTAGAAGATGGCTACACCTTC. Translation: CASSSDLEDGYTF.